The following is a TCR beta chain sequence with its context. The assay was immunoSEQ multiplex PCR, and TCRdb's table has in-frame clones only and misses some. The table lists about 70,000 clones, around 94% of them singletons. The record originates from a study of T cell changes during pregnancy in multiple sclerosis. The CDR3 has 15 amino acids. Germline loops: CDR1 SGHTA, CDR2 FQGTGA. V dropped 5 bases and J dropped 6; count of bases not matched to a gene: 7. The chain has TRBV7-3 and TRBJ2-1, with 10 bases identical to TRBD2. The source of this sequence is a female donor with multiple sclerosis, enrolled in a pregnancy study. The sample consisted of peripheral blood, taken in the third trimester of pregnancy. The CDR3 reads CASSPLAGATNEQFF. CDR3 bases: TGTGCCAGCAGCCCGCTAGCGGGGGCCACCAATGAGCAGTTCTTC.